The T cell receptor beta chain under discussion was sequenced for a study of cytomegalovirus exposure and HLA in healthy donors. As to this clone: Its antigen is unidentified.

Study findings and constraints: As a later analysis showed, several of the most significant clusters appeared to be linked to common viral pathogens.

Use of 60 Vbeta and 13 Jbeta primers characterized the PCR. Sequencing was performed with immunoSEQ multiplex PCR; in TCRdb, only in-frame clones are kept and a portion is missing. The repertoire holds over 150,000 clones, roughly 84% seen once, with approximately 1.3% in the top ten. CDR1 and CDR2 from the germline V gene are LGHNA and YSLEER. V lost 0 bases, J lost 2 bases, and 7 bases lay in between. This CDR3 is 14 amino acids long. The chain uses TRBV4-3 and TRBJ1-2; TRBD1 might be the D (5 bases). The sequence derives from a boy aged 2 to 9 in good health and CMV-seronegative. The sequencing sample was made of PBMCs. The CDR3 DNA reads TGCGCCAGCAGCCAAGATCGGGGGAACTATGGCTACACCTTC. It is translated as CASSQDRGNYGYTF.